A selection of T cell receptor beta chains follows, all from one sample in a study of human T cells and chemical hapten exposure. A single record per CDR3 protein comes from TCRdb applying MiXCR to the RACE reads. The sample yields fewer than 150,000 distinct CDR3 sequences, roughly an eighth seen once. Sequences were derived from whole blood, sampled in connection with sensitization to the hapten diphenylcyclopropenone (DPC). Receptors were obtained from a man in his late teens or twenties with alopecia areata. Some clones in this sample may be carry-over from other donors' samples. Both conserved end residues are part of each CDR3. The D gene is left open where the match is weak. Clone size is not always given. Where it is, it says once, few, many or a class for expanded clones.

v_call: TRBV5-1
j_call: TRBJ2-7
clone_size: .
d_call: .
cdr3_nt: TGCGCCAGCAGCCTAGCGGACAGGGAGTACGAGCAGTACTTC
cdr3_aa: CASSLADREYEQYF

v_call: TRBV5-5
j_call: TRBJ2-5
clone_size: .
d_call: .
cdr3_nt: TGTGCCAGCAGCGGAACACCCCCAGAGACCCAGTACTTC
cdr3_aa: CASSGTPPETQYF

v_call: TRBV20-1
j_call: TRBJ1-6
clone_size: many
d_call: .
cdr3_nt: TGCAGTGCTAGAGATGCCGGCTCCTATAATTCACCCCTCCACTTT
cdr3_aa: CSARDAGSYNSPLHF

v_call: TRBV20-1
j_call: TRBJ2-2
clone_size: .
d_call: .
cdr3_nt: TGCAGTGCTACAGGGTCTGTCGGGGAGCTGTTTTTT
cdr3_aa: CSATGSVGELFF

v_call: TRBV4-1
j_call: TRBJ1-4
clone_size: few
d_call: .
cdr3_nt: TGCGCCAGCAGCCTGCTAGGCGTGAATGAAAAACTGTTTTTT
cdr3_aa: CASSLLGVNEKLFF

v_call: TRBV7-9
j_call: TRBJ1-1
clone_size: .
d_call: .
cdr3_nt: TGTGCCAGCAGCTTAGCGGCGGTGAACACTGAAGCTTTCTTT
cdr3_aa: CASSLAAVNTEAFF

v_call: TRBV7-9
j_call: TRBJ1-2
clone_size: .
d_call: .
cdr3_nt: TGTGCCAGCAGCGCGGACAGCTATGGCTACACCTTC
cdr3_aa: CASSADSYGYTF

v_call: TRBV4-2
j_call: TRBJ1-1
clone_size: .
d_call: .
cdr3_nt: TGTGCCAGCAGCCAAGAGGTCGCGCCCGGGGACACTGAAGCTTTCTTT
cdr3_aa: CASSQEVAPGDTEAFF

v_call: TRBV6-5
j_call: TRBJ2-1
clone_size: many
d_call: .
cdr3_nt: TGTGCCAGCAGTCAGCGACAGGAGAAATACAATGAGCAGTTCTTC
cdr3_aa: CASSQRQEKYNEQFF

v_call: TRBV6-2/TRBV6-3
j_call: TRBJ2-7
clone_size: few
d_call: .
cdr3_nt: TGTGCCAGCAATGGAGGAGAGCCTCACGAGCAGTACTTC
cdr3_aa: CASNGGEPHEQYF

v_call: TRBV6-2/TRBV6-3
j_call: TRBJ1-1
clone_size: .
d_call: .
cdr3_nt: TGTGCCAGCAGTTACTCCCCGGGACATGAAGCTTTCTTT
cdr3_aa: CASSYSPGHEAFF

v_call: TRBV7-8
j_call: TRBJ1-2
clone_size: .
d_call: TRBD1
cdr3_nt: TGTGCCAGCTCCCTTCCCGGACAGGGGGCGCGCGGCTACACCTTC
cdr3_aa: CASSLPGQGARGYTF

v_call: TRBV20-1
j_call: TRBJ1-2
clone_size: .
d_call: TRBD1
cdr3_nt: TGCAGTGCTAGAGATCGGGGACAGAGCTATGGCTACACCTTC
cdr3_aa: CSARDRGQSYGYTF

v_call: TRBV4-3
j_call: TRBJ2-5
clone_size: few
d_call: TRBD2
cdr3_nt: TGCGCCAGCAGCCAAGAATACCTAGCGGGCCAAGAGACCCAGTACTTC
cdr3_aa: CASSQEYLAGQETQYF

v_call: TRBV7-3
j_call: TRBJ1-1
clone_size: .
d_call: TRBD1
cdr3_nt: TGTGCCAGCAGCCTACAGGGGTTGAACACTGAAGCTTTCTTT
cdr3_aa: CASSLQGLNTEAFF

v_call: TRBV12-3/TRBV12-4
j_call: TRBJ2-7
clone_size: many
d_call: .
cdr3_nt: TGTGCCAGCAGTTTGGTCGAGGAGCAGTACTTC
cdr3_aa: CASSLVEEQYF

v_call: TRBV6-2/TRBV6-3
j_call: TRBJ1-1
clone_size: .
d_call: .
cdr3_nt: TGTGCCAGCAGTCCCTTGCTGAGGGTGAACACTGAAGCTTTCTTT
cdr3_aa: CASSPLLRVNTEAFF

v_call: TRBV6-1
j_call: TRBJ2-7
clone_size: .
d_call: .
cdr3_nt: TGTGCCAGCAGTGAAACCAGCGGGCAGTACTTC
cdr3_aa: CASSETSGQYF

v_call: TRBV5-5
j_call: TRBJ2-2
clone_size: .
d_call: .
cdr3_nt: TGTGCCAGCAGCTTTGAACCCGCGCCCCGGGACACCGGGGAGCTGTTTTTT
cdr3_aa: CASSFEPAPRDTGELFF

v_call: TRBV7-9
j_call: TRBJ2-7
clone_size: few
d_call: .
cdr3_nt: TGTGCCAGCAGCTCGATGGGGTACGAGCAGTACTTC
cdr3_aa: CASSSMGYEQYF

v_call: TRBV19
j_call: TRBJ1-1
clone_size: few
d_call: .
cdr3_nt: TGTGCCAGTAGCGTGTCAAAGGAAACTGAAGCTTTCTTT
cdr3_aa: CASSVSKETEAFF

v_call: TRBV7-7
j_call: TRBJ2-5
clone_size: few
d_call: TRBD1
cdr3_nt: TGTGCCAGCAGCTTTGGACAGGGGTCATTAGAGACCCAGTACTTC
cdr3_aa: CASSFGQGSLETQYF

v_call: TRBV6-2/TRBV6-3
j_call: TRBJ1-6
clone_size: few
d_call: .
cdr3_nt: TGTGCCAGCAGTTACGCGGGTAGCTCCTATAATTCACCCCTCCACTTT
cdr3_aa: CASSYAGSSYNSPLHF

v_call: TRBV6-5
j_call: TRBJ2-5
clone_size: .
d_call: .
cdr3_nt: TGTGCCAGCAGCCAGAGGGCAGGGGCTCAAGAGACCCAGTACTTC
cdr3_aa: CASSQRAGAQETQYF

v_call: TRBV25-1
j_call: TRBJ1-6
clone_size: .
d_call: .
cdr3_nt: TGTGCCAGCAGTGAAGGCCCCGCAGGGGATTCACCCCTCCACTTT
cdr3_aa: CASSEGPAGDSPLHF

v_call: TRBV2
j_call: TRBJ2-7
clone_size: .
d_call: .
cdr3_nt: TGTGCCAGTGGGGGGGGCCACATTTACGAGCAGTACTTC
cdr3_aa: CASGGGHIYEQYF

v_call: TRBV6-2/TRBV6-3
j_call: TRBJ2-5
clone_size: few
d_call: .
cdr3_nt: TGTGCCAGCACAGGCTACCAAGAGACCCAGTACTTC
cdr3_aa: CASTGYQETQYF

v_call: TRBV7-3
j_call: TRBJ2-1
clone_size: few
d_call: .
cdr3_nt: TGTGCCAGCAGCCTAAACCGGGACCGGGGCGATGAGCAGTTCTTC
cdr3_aa: CASSLNRDRGDEQFF

v_call: TRBV9
j_call: TRBJ1-3
clone_size: few
d_call: .
cdr3_nt: TGTGCCAGCAGCGTAGCGGGGGTCGGAAACACCATATATTTT
cdr3_aa: CASSVAGVGNTIYF

v_call: TRBV11-2
j_call: TRBJ2-7
clone_size: few
d_call: .
cdr3_nt: TGTGCCAGCAGCCCCTTAGGGGGACTGTACGAGCAGTACTTC
cdr3_aa: CASSPLGGLYEQYF

v_call: TRBV11-2
j_call: TRBJ1-6
clone_size: many
d_call: TRBD1
cdr3_nt: TGTGCCAGCAGCTTAGACCGGGACAGTACCGGAACCCTCCACTTT
cdr3_aa: CASSLDRDSTGTLHF

v_call: TRBV2
j_call: TRBJ2-7
clone_size: few
d_call: TRBD1
cdr3_nt: TGTGCCAGCACCGGGGACAGACTCTACGAGCAGTACTTC
cdr3_aa: CASTGDRLYEQYF

v_call: TRBV2
j_call: TRBJ1-6
clone_size: .
d_call: .
cdr3_nt: TGTGCCAGCAAGGCCCCGGGGGTTTATAATTCACCCCTCCACTTT
cdr3_aa: CASKAPGVYNSPLHF

v_call: TRBV4-3
j_call: TRBJ2-6
clone_size: many
d_call: .
cdr3_nt: TGCGCCAGCAGCCTTCACCGAGGTAGGGTTTTGGCTGGGGCCAACGTCCTGACTTTC
cdr3_aa: CASSLHRGRVLAGANVLTF

v_call: TRBV7-6
j_call: TRBJ2-2
clone_size: .
d_call: .
cdr3_nt: TGTGTCAGCAGCCTAGACACCTCAGGGGAGCTGTTTTTT
cdr3_aa: CVSSLDTSGELFF

v_call: TRBV9
j_call: TRBJ1-2
clone_size: few
d_call: .
cdr3_nt: TGTGCCAGCAACCCGGGGAACAGCTACGGCTACACCTTC
cdr3_aa: CASNPGNSYGYTF

v_call: TRBV18
j_call: TRBJ2-3
clone_size: .
d_call: .
cdr3_nt: TGTGCCAGCTCTCCGATCGAGAACACGAGGCAGTATTTT
cdr3_aa: CASSPIENTRQYF

v_call: TRBV21-1
j_call: TRBJ2-3
clone_size: .
d_call: .
cdr3_nt: TGTGCCAGCAGCAAACCAGATACGCAGTATTTT
cdr3_aa: CASSKPDTQYF

v_call: TRBV18
j_call: TRBJ1-5
clone_size: .
d_call: TRBD1
cdr3_nt: TGTGCCAGCTCACTCTCCGGGACAGGGGGTAATCAGCCCCAGCATTTT
cdr3_aa: CASSLSGTGGNQPQHF

v_call: TRBV12-3/TRBV12-4
j_call: TRBJ2-3
clone_size: many
d_call: TRBD1
cdr3_nt: TGTGCCAGCAGTGCCGGGACAGGGATCACAGATACGCAGTATTTT
cdr3_aa: CASSAGTGITDTQYF

v_call: TRBV10-3
j_call: TRBJ2-5
clone_size: .
d_call: .
cdr3_nt: TGTGCCATCAGTGAGCACAGCCAAGAGACCCAGTACTTC
cdr3_aa: CAISEHSQETQYF

v_call: TRBV20-1
j_call: TRBJ2-5
clone_size: few
d_call: .
cdr3_nt: TGCAGTGCTAGAGATTCTGGGGAGACCCAGTACTTC
cdr3_aa: CSARDSGETQYF

v_call: TRBV11-3
j_call: TRBJ2-5
clone_size: .
d_call: TRBD2
cdr3_nt: TGTGCCAGCAGCTTAGGCACGGGACTAGCGGGGACTACGCCTGGGGAGACCCAGTACTTC
cdr3_aa: CASSLGTGLAGTTPGETQYF